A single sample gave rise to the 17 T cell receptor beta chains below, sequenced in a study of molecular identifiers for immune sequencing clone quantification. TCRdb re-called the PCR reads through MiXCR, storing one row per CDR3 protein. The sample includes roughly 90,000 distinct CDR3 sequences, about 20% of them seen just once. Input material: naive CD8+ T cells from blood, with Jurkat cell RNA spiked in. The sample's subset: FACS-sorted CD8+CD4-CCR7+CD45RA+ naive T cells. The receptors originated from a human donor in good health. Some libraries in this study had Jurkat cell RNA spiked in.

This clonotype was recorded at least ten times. The CDR3 sequence is CASSYMGLNTEAFF. CDR3 nucleotide sequence: TGTGCCAGCAGTTACATGGGGTTGAACACTGAAGCTTTCTTT. The rearrangement uses TRBV6-2 or TRBV6-3 and TRBJ1-1; no definite D call. The V end was cut by 2 bases, the J end by 0 bases, with 7 bases between. Germline CDR1 reads MNHEY; CDR2 reads SVGEGT. This CDR3 spans 14 amino acids.

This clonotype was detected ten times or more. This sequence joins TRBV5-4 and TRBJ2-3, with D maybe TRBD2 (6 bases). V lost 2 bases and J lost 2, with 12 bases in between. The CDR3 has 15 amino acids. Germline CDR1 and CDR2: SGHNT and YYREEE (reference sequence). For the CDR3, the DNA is TGTGCCAGCAGCTTAGAGGGGAGGCTCACAGATACGCAGTATTTT. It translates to CASSLEGRLTDTQYF.

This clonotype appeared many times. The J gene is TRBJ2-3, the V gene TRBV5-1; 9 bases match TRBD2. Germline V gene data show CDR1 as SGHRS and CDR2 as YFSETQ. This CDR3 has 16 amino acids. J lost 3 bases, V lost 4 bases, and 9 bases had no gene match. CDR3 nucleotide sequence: TGCGCCAGCAGCACTCCCGTAGCGGGAGTAACAGATACGCAGTATTTT. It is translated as CASSTPVAGVTDTQYF.

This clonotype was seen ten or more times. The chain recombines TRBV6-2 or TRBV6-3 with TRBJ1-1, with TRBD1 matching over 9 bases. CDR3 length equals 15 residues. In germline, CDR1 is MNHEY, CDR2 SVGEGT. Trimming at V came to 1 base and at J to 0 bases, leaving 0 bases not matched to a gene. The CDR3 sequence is CASSYWDRVNTEAFF. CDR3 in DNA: TGTGCCAGCAGTTACTGGGACAGGGTGAACACTGAAGCTTTCTTT.

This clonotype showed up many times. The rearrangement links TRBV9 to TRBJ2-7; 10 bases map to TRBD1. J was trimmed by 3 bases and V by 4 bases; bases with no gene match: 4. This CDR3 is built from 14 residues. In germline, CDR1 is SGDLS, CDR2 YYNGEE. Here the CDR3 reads CASSNGQGDYEQYF. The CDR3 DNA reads TGTGCCAGCAGCAATGGACAGGGGGACTACGAGCAGTACTTC.

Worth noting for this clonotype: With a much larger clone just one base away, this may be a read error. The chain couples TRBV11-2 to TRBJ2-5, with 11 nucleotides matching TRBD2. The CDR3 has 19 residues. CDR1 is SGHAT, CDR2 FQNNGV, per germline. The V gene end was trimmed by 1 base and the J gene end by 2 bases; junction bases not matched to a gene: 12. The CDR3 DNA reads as TGTGCCAGCAGCTTAGGGGGGGGGGCTAGCGGGGGGACACAAGAGACCCAGTACTTC. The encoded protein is CASSLGGGASGGTQETQYF.

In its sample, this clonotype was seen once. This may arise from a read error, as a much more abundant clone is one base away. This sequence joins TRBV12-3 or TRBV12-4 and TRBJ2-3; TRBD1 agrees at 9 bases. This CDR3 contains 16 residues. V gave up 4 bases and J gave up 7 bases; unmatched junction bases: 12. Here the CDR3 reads CASSSEGTGSANTQYF. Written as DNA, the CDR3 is TGTGCCAGCAGTTCAGAGGGGACAGGGAGTGCAAATACGCAGTATTTT.

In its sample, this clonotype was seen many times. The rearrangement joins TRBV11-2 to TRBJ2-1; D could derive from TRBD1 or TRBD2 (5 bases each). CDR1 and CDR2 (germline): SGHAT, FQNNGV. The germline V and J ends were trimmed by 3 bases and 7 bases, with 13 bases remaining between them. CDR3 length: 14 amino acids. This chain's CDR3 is CASSLSGSGNEQFF. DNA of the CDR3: TGTGCCAGCAGCTTGTCAGGGTCGGGGAATGAGCAGTTCTTC.

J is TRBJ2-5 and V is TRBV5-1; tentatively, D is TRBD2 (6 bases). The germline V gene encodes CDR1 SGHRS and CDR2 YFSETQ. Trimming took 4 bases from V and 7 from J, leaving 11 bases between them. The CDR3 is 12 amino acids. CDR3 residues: CASSPTGGTQYF. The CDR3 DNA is TGCGCCAGCAGCCCCACCGGGGGGACCCAGTACTTC.

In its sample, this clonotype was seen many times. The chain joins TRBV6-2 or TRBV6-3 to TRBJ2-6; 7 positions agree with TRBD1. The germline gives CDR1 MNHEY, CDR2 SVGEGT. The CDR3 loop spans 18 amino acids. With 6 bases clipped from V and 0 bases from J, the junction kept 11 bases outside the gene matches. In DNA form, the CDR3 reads TGTGCCAGCAGAAACCTCCGGGACAGTCCCTCTGGGGCCAACGTCCTGACTTTC. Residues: CASRNLRDSPSGANVLTF.

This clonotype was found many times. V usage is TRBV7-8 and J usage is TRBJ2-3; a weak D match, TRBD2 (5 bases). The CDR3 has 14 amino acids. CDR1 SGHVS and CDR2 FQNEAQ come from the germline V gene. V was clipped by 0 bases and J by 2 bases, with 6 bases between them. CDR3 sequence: CASSLARVTDTQYF. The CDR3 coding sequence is TGTGCCAGCAGCTTAGCGCGGGTCACAGATACGCAGTATTTT.

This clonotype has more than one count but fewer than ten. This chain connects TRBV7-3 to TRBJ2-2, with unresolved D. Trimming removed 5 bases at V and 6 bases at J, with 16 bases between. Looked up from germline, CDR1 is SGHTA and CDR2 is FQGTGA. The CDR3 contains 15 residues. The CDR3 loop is CASSLFLASPGELFF. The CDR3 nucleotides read TGTGCCAGCAGCCTGTTCCTCGCTTCCCCCGGGGAGCTGTTTTTT.

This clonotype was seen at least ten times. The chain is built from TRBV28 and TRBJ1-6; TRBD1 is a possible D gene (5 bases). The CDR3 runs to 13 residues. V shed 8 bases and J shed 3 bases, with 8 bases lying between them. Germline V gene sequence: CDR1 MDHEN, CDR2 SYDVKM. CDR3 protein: CASRQGYNSPLHF. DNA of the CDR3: TGTGCCAGCCGGCAGGGCTATAATTCACCCCTCCACTTT.

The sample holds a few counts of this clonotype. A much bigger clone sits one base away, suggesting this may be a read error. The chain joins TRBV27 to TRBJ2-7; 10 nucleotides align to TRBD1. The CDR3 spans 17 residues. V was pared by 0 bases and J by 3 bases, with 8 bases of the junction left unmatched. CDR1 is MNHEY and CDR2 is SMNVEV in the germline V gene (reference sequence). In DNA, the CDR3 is TGTGCCAGCAGTTTATCGCCCCGGGACAGGGGAAGCTACGAGCAGTACTTC. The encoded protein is CASSLSPRDRGSYEQYF.

The CDR3 here is CASSYSSPTDTQYF. The CDR3 DNA follows: TGTGCCAGCAGTTACTCTAGCCCCACAGATACGCAGTATTTT. The chain recombines TRBV6-2 or TRBV6-3 with TRBJ2-3; D unclear. Trimming left V 0 bases short and J 2 bases short, with 6 bases between. CDR1 and CDR2 from the germline V gene are MNHEY and SVGEGT. The CDR3 covers 14 residues.

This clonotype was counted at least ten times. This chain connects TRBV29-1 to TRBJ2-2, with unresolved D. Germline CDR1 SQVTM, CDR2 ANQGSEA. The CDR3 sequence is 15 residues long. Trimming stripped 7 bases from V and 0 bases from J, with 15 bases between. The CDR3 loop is CSASRPATNTGELFF. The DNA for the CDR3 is TGCAGCGCCTCTCGTCCGGCAACGAACACCGGGGAGCTGTTTTTT.

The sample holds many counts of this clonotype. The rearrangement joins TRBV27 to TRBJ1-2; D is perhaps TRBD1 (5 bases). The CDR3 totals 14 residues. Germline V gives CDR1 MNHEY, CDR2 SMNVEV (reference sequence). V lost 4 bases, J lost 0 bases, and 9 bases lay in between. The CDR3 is CASSSYRSNYGYTF. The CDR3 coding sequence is TGTGCCAGCAGTTCTTACAGGTCTAACTATGGCTACACCTTC.